The source of this TCR beta chain is a study of blood T cells in healthy people across ages. Findings of the study overall: Unknown donor CMV status possibly confounded expanded clonotype changes.

The V gene's germline CDR1 is MDHEN and CDR2 SYDVKM. The CDR3 runs to 15 residues. The V gene end was trimmed by 5 bases and the J gene end by 11 bases; junction bases not matched to a gene: 17. A second PCR of 7 to 11 cycles used a sample-barcoded 5' primer and a J-beta primer mix. Every cDNA was tagged by a template-switch adaptor with 12 random nucleotides. TCRdb passed the 5' RACE reads through MiXCR, listing each CDR3 protein once. The sample lists about 1.5 million distinct CDR3 sequences, 42% seen once, with 7% to 9.5% in the top ten. The study drew donors from healthy Caucasian individuals in Russia aged roughly 6 to 90. A minimum of 5 micrograms of total RNA was extracted per sample. As concerns this clonotype: Its antigen is unidentified.

The sequence came from a woman between 18 and 29 years old in good health. The specimen was blood. The chain combines TRBV28 with TRBJ2-5, with TRBD2 identical over 7 bases. CDR3 nucleotide sequence: TGTGCCAGCAGTGGGGGAGGCCTAGCGGTCCATGAGCAGTACTTC. Protein sequence: CASSGGGLAVHEQYF.